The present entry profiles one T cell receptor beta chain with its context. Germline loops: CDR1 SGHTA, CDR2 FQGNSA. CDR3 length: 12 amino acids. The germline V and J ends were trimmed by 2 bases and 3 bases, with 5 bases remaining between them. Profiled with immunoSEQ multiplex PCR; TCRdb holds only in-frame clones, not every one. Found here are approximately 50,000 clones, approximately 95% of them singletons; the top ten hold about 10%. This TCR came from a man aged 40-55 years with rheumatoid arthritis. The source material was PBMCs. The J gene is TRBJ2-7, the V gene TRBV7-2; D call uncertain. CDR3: CASSLMLYEQYF. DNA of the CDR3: TGTGCCAGCAGCTTAATGCTCTACGAGCAGTACTTC.